This T cell receptor beta chain was captured by sequencing in a study of tumor-infiltrating lymphocytes in primary liver carcinoma. Study context: Patients' primary liver carcinoma was surgically resected.

The template, around 520 ng total RNA, yielded TCR beta cDNA made with a constant-region primer. Three nested multiplex PCR rounds, a slightly modified ARM-PCR, produced the libraries for TCR beta. TRBV1-TRBV30 forward primers paired with a C-beta reverse primer were used in the first two PCR rounds, which ran approximately 11 cycles each. TCRdb analysed the multiplex PCR reads with MiXCR anew, one entry per CDR3 protein. The sample shows 320,000 or so distinct CDR3 sequences, over 55% of them seen only once. Germline DNA was extracted alongside blood RNA, which was obtained from unsorted whole blood. The CDR3 has 20 amino acids. Germline values: CDR1 LGHNA, CDR2 YNFKEQ. The junction had 15 bases not matched to a gene; V was cut back by 0 bases and J by 2 bases. About this clonotype itself: The missing conserved phenylalanine or tryptophan at the end of this CDR3 makes a read error likely.

J is TRBJ1-4 and V is TRBV4-2, with 7 bases aligning to TRBD1. Specimen: peripheral blood. This TCR was recovered from a man aged 40-49 years with primary liver carcinoma and hepatitis B virus infection. CDR3 in amino acids: CASSQEIHLLQGSTNEKLFY. CDR3 nucleotides: TGTGCCAGCAGCCAAGAGATCCACTTACTACAGGGGAGCACTAATGAAAAACTGTTTTAT.